This T cell receptor beta chain was identified during a study of cytomegalovirus exposure and HLA in healthy donors. The germline V gene encodes CDR1 SGHDT and CDR2 YYEEEE. The CDR3 contains 16 residues. After removal of 3 bases from V and 2 bases from J, the junction contained 7 bases not matched to a gene. This PCR relied on a set of 60 Vbeta primers and 13 Jbeta primers. Only in-frame clones appear in the TCRdb table, and some are missing; sequencing was by immunoSEQ multiplex PCR. Of approximately 90,000 clones in the sample, about 80% were seen once. The clonotype was recovered from a man aged 40-49 years in good health and CMV-seronegative. The V call is TRBV5-6, the J call TRBJ1-5, with TRBD1 matching over 8 bases. The source material was PBMCs. The CDR3 DNA reads as TGTGCCAGCAGCTCGAATCAGGGGGCTCGCAATCAGCCCCAGCATTTT. Its protein product is CASSSNQGARNQPQHF. The full variable domain, completed using reference TRBV5-6 and TRBJ1-5, is DAGVTQSPTHLIKTRGQQVTLRCSPKSGHDTVSWYQQALGQGPQFIFQYYEEEERQRGNFPDRFSGHQFPNYSSELNVNALLLGDSALYLCASSSNQGARNQPQHFGDGTRLSIL.